This T cell receptor (beta chain) derives from a study of blood T cell repertoires in COVID-19. The ends were cut back, 5 bases at V and 5 bases at J, with 18 bases in the middle. The CDR3 has 16 amino acids. Germline V gives CDR1 SGHNT, CDR2 YENEEA. Only in-frame clones appear in the TCRdb table, and some are missing; sequencing was by immunoSEQ multiplex PCR. The table lists 100,000 to 150,000 clones, roughly four fifths of them singletons. The chain couples TRBV11-3 to TRBJ2-2; a possible D gene is TRBD2 (7 bases). This clonotype was obtained from a man aged 55 to 69 with acute or convalescent COVID-19. The material sequenced was peripheral blood. The CDR3 DNA reads as TGTGCCAGCAGCCCTTTCGGGGGCGGGAGTACCGGGGAGCTGTTTTTT. Translation: CASSPFGGGSTGELFF. The entire variable domain, with the rest obtained from reference TRBV11-3 and TRBJ2-2, is as follows: EAGVVQSPRYKIIEKKQPVAFWCNPISGHNTLYWYLQNLGQGPELLIRYENEEAVDDSQLPKDRFSAERLKGVDSTLKIQPAELGDSAVYLCASSPFGGGSTGELFFGEGSRLTVL.